Sequencing of this TCR beta chain was carried out in a study of blood T cell repertoires in COVID-19. Study overall: From the United States, Italy and Spain came samples of acute and convalescent COVID-19. Sources were T cells, B-cell-depleted T cells, or PBMCs; the material itself was cDNA or gDNA.

This clone was seen only a few times. Libraries were prepared by immunoSEQ multiplex PCR; TCRdb keeps only in-frame clonotypes and omits some of them. The sample has about 350,000 clones; roughly 89% are singletons. The sample consisted of peripheral blood. The receptor was derived from a woman between 55 and 75 years old with COVID-19, enrolled during active disease.

The CDR3 spells CASRHRERGEQYF. The CDR3 nucleotides read TGTGCCAGCAGACACAGGGAACGGGGAGAGCAGTACTTC. The chain carries TRBV25-1 and TRBJ2-7; TRBD1 is a possible D gene (6 bases). The CDR3 contains 13 residues. The ends were cut back, 6 bases at V and 7 bases at J, with 16 bases in the middle. Germline-derived CDR1 and CDR2 are MGHDK and SYGVNS.